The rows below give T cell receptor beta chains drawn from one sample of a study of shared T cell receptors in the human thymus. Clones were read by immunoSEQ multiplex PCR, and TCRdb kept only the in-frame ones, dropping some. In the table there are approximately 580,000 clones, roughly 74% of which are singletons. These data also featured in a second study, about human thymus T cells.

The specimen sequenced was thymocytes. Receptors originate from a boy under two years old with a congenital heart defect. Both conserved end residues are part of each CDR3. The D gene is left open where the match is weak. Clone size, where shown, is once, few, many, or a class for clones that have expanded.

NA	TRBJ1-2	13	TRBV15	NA	TGTGCCACCAGCGGTCAGGGGCGGGATGGCTACACCTTC	CATSGQGRDGYTF
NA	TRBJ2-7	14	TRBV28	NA	TGTGCCAGCAGCAACCCCGGGACTGTCTACGAGCAGTACTTC	CASSNPGTVYEQYF
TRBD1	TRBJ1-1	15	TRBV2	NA	TGTGCCAGCCGCGAGGGGGACAGGGTGAACACTGAAGCTTTCTTT	CASREGDRVNTEAFF
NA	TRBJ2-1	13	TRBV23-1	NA	TGCGCCAGCACCTTACTAGTGTTCAATGAGCAGTTCTTC	CASTLLVFNEQFF
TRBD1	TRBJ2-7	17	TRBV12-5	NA	TGTGCTAGTGGTTTGGCGCTCACAGGGGGTGGATTGGGTGAGCAGTACTTC	CASGLALTGGGLGEQYF
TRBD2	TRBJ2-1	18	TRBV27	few	TGTGCCAGCAGTTTATTCTCACCGGGACTAGCGGGATGCAATGAGCAGTTCTTC	CASSLFSPGLAGCNEQFF
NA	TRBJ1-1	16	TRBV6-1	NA	TGTGCCAGCAGTGAATGTCCCAACGAGGTGGGCACTGAAGCTTTCTTT	CASSECPNEVGTEAFF
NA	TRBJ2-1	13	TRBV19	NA	TGTGCCAGTAGTGTGGGACTCTACAATGAGCAGTTCTTC	CASSVGLYNEQFF
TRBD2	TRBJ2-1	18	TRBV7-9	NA	TGTGCCAGCAGCCCAAATACGCCCCTAGCGGGAGGAATGTGTGAGCAGTTCTTC	CASSPNTPLAGGMCEQFF
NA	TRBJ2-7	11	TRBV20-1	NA	TGCAGTGCAAGGGGATTACGCGAGCAGTACTTC	CSARGLREQYF
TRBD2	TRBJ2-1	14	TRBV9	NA	TGTGCCAGCTCAGCAAGCGGGAGGTCTCATGAGCAGTTCTTC	CASSASGRSHEQFF
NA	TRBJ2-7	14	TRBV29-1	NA	TGCAGCGCCAAAAAGGGGGTGGGGTCCTACGAGCAGTACTTC	CSAKKGVGSYEQYF
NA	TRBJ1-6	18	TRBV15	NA	TGTGCCACCAGCAGAGATCCAGACCTAGACCGTATTAATTCACCCCTCCACTTT	CATSRDPDLDRINSPLHF
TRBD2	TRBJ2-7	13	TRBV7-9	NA	TGTGCCAGCAGCCGAAAAGCGGGAACCGAGCAGTACTTC	CASSRKAGTEQYF
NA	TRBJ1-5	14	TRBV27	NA	TGTGCCAGCAGCCAACGGGGGGCCCATCAGCCCCAGCATTTT	CASSQRGAHQPQHF
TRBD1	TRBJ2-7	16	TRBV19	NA	TGTGCCAGCACCGGACAGGGGAGTAAACCCCCCTACGAGCAGTACTTC	CASTGQGSKPPYEQYF
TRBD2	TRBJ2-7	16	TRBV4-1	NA	TGCGCCAGCAGCCAGCCAGCGGGAGAGGGGACCTACGAGCAGTACTTC	CASSQPAGEGTYEQYF
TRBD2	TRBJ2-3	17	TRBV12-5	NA	TGTGCTAGTGGCTCTTCGATAGCGGGAGGGGTCACAGATACGCAGTATTTT	CASGSSIAGGVTDTQYF
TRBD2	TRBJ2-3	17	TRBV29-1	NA	TGCAGCGTTGAGCCGGGGGGGAAAGGTGTCCAGAGAGATACGCAGTATTTT	CSVEPGGKGVQRDTQYF
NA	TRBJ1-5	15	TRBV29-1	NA	TGCAGCGTTGCGGAGACTTCCTCTAGCAATCAGCCCCAGCATTTT	CSVAETSSSNQPQHF
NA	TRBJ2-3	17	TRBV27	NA	TGTGCCAGCAGTTTATCGGCCCCACGTCGGCGGACAGATACGCAGTATTTT	CASSLSAPRRRTDTQYF
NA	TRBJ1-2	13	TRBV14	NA	TGTGCCAGCAGCCAGTACCTAGGCGATGGCTACACCTTC	CASSQYLGDGYTF
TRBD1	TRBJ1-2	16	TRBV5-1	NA	TGCGCCAGCAGCCTCGGACAGGGGAGGTTTAACTATGGCTACACCTTC	CASSLGQGRFNYGYTF
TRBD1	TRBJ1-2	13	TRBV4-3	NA	TGCGCCAGCAGCCCCCTTACAGGGGTTGGCTACACCTTC	CASSPLTGVGYTF
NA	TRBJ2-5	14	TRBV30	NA	TGTGCCTGGAGTGTACTTATTAGGGGGGAGACCCAGTACTTC	CAWSVLIRGETQYF
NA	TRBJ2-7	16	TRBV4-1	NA	TGCGCCAGCAGCCAAGAGACCCGGGGACTCTCCTACGAGCAGTACTTC	CASSQETRGLSYEQYF
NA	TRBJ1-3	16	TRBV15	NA	TGTGCCACCAGCAGAGATGAGGAGGCCTCTGGAAACACCATATATTTT	CATSRDEEASGNTIYF
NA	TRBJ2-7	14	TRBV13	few	TGTGCCAGCAGCCTGAGGACTTCTCCCTACGAGCAGTACTTC	CASSLRTSPYEQYF
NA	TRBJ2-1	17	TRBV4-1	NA	TGCGCCAGCAGCCCCAAGAGAAGAGGGGGCTCCTACAATGAGCAGTTCTTC	CASSPKRRGGSYNEQFF
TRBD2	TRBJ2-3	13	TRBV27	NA	TGTGCCAGCGGGACTAGCGGCGCAGATACGCAGTATTTT	CASGTSGADTQYF
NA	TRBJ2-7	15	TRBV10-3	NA	TGTGCCATCAGTGAGAGTAGCCGTTGGTCGGGGGAGCAGTACTTC	CAISESSRWSGEQYF
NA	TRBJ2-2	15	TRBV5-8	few	TGTGCCAGCAGCTTTTCCGGGAGTGCTGCCGGGGAGCTGTTTTTT	CASSFSGSAAGELFF
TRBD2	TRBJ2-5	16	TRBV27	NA	TGTGCCAGCAGTTTGGCTAAGCGGGAGGGCCACGAGACCCAGTACTTC	CASSLAKREGHETQYF